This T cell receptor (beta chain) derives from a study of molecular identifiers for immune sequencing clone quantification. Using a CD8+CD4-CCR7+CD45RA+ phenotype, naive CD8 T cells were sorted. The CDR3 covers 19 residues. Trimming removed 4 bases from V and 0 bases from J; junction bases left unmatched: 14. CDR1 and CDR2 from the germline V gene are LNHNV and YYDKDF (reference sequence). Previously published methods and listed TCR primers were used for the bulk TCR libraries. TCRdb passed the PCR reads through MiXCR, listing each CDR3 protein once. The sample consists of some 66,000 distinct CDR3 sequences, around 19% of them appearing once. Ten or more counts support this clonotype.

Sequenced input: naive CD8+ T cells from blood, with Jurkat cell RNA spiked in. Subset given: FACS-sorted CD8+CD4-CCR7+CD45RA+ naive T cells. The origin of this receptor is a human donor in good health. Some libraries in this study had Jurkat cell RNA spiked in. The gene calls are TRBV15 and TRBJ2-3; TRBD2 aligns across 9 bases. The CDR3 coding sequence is TGTGCCACCAGCAACCCGGGACTAGCCGCCACCTATAGCACAGATACGCAGTATTTT. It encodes CATSNPGLAATYSTDTQYF.